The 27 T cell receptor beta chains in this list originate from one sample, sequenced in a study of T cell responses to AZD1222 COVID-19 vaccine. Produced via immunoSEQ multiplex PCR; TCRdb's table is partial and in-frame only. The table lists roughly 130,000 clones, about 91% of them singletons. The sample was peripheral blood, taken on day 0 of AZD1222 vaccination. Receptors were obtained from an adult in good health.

In DNA, the CDR3 is TGTGCCAGCAGTCGGCATGTAGCCAAAAACATTCAGTACTTC. It encodes CASSRHVAKNIQYF. V and J are TRBV28 and TRBJ2-4, with D unresolved. The ends were cut back, 5 bases at V and 0 bases at J, with 8 bases in the middle. Germline CDR1 reads MDHEN; CDR2 reads SYDVKM. This CDR3 has 14 residues.

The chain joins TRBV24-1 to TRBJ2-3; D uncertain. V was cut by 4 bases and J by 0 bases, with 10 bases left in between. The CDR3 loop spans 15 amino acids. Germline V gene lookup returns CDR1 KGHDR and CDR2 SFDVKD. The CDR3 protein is CATSDHTGSTDTQYF. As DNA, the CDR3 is TGTGCCACCAGTGACCATACCGGGAGCACAGATACGCAGTATTTT.

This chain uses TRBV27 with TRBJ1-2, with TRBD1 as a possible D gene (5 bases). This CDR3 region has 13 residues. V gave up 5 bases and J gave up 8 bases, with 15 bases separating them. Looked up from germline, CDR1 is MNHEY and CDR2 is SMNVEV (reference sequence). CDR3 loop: CASSPGVRAGYTF. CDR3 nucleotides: TGTGCCAGCAGTCCGGGGGTCAGGGCGGGCTACACCTTC.

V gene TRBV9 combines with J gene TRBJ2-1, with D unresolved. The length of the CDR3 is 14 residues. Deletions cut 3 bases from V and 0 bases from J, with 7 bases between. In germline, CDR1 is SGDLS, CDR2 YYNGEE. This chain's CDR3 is CASSAGLSYNEQFF. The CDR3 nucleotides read TGTGCCAGCAGCGCGGGCCTCTCCTACAATGAGCAGTTCTTC.

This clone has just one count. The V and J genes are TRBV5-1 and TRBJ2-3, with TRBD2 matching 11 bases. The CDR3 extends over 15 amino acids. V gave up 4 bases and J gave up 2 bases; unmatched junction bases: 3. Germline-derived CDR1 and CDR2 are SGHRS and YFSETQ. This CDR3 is CASSPGLAATDTQYF. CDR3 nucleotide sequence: TGCGCCAGCAGCCCGGGACTAGCGGCCACAGATACGCAGTATTTT.

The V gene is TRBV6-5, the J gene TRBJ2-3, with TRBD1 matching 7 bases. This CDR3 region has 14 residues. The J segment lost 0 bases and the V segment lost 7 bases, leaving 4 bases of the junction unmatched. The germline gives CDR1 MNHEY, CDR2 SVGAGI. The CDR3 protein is CASKGQLSTDTQYF. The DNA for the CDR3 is TGTGCCAGCAAGGGACAGTTGAGCACAGATACGCAGTATTTT.

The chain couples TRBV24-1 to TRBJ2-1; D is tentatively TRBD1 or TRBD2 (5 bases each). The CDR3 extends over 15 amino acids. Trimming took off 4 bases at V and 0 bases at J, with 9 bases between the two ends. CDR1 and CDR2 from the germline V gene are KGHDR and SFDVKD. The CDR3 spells CATSDPGSSYNEQFF. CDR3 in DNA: TGTGCCACCAGTGACCCAGGGAGCTCCTACAATGAGCAGTTCTTC.

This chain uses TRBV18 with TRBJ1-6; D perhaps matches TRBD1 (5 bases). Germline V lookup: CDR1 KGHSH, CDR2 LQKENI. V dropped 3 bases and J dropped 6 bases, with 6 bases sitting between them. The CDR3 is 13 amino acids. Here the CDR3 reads CASSPDSNSPLHF. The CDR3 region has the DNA TGTGCCAGCTCACCCGACAGTAATTCACCCCTCCACTTT.

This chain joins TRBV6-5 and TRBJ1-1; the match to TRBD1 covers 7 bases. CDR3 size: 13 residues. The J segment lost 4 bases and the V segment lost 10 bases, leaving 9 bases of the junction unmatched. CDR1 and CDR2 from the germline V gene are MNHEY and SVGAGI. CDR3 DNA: TGTGCCACCCGAGACAGGACAGGCACTGAAGCTTTCTTT. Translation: CATRDRTGTEAFF.

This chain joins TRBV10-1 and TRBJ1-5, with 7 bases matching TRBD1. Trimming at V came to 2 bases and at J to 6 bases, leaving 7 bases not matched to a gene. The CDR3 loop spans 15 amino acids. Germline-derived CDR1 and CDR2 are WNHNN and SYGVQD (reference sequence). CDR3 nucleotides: TGCGCCAGCAGTGAGAAGGGGGCGAGGAGTCAGCCCCAGCATTTT. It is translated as CASSEKGARSQPQHF.

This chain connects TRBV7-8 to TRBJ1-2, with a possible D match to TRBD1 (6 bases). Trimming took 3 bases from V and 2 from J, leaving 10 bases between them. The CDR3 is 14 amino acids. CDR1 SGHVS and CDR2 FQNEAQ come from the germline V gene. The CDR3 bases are TGTGCCAGCAGCTTGCTGGACAGCAACTATGGCTACACCTTC. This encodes CASSLLDSNYGYTF.

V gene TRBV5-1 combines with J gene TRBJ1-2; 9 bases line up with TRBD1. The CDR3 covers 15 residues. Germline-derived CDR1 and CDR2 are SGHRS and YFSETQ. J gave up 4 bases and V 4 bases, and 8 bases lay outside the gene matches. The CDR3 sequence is CASSQGQGGGYGYTF. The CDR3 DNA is TGCGCCAGCAGCCAGGGACAGGGCGGGGGCTATGGCTACACCTTC. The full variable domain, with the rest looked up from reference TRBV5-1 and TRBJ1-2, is KAGVTQTPRYLIKTRGQQVTLSCSPISGHRSVSWYQQTPGQGLQFLFEYFSETQRNKGNFPGRFSGRQFSNSRSEMNVSTLELGDSALYLCASSQGQGGGYGYTFGSGTRLTVV.

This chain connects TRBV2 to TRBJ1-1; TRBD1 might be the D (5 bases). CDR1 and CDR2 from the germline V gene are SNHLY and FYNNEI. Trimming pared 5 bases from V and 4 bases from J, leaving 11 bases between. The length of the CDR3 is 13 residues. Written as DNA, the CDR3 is TGTGCCAGCAGTCGTCAGGGCTCCACTGAAGCTTTCTTT. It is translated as CASSRQGSTEAFF.

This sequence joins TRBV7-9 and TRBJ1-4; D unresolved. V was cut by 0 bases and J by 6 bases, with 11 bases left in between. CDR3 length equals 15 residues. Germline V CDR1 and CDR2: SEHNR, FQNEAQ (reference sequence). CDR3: CASSLAWGEDEKLFF. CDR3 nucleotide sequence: TGTGCCAGCAGCTTAGCGTGGGGAGAGGATGAAAAACTGTTTTTT. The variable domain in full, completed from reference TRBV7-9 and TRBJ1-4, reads DTGVSQNPRHKITKRGQNVTFRCDPISEHNRLYWYRQTLGQGPEFLTYFQNEAQLEKSRLLSDRFSAERPKGSFSTLEIQRTEQGDSAMYLCASSLAWGEDEKLFFGSGTQLSVL.

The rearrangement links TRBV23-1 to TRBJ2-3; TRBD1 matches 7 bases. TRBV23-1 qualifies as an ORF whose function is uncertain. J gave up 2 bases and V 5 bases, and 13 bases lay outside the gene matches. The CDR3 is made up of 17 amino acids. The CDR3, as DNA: TGCGCCAGCAGTTTGACAGGGTCGTCAACGGACACAGATACGCAGTATTTT. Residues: CASSLTGSSTDTDTQYF.

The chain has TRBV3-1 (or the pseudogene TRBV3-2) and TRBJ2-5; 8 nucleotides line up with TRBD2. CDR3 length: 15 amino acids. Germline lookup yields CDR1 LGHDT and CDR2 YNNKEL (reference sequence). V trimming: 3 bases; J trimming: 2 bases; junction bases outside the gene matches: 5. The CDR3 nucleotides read TGTGCCAGCAGCCAGGGCGGGGGGCGACAAGAGACCCAGTACTTC. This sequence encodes CASSQGGGRQETQYF.

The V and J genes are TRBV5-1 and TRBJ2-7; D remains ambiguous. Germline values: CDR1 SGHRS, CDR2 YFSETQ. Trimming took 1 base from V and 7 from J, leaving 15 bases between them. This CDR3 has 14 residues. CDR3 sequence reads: CASSLLENLGEQYF. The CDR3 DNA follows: TGCGCCAGCAGCTTGCTCGAGAACCTGGGTGAGCAGTACTTC.

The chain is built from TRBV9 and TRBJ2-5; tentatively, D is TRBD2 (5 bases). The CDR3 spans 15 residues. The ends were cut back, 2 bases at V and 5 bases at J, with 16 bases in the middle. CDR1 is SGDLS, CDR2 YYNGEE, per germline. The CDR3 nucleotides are TGTGCCAGCAGCGTCTCTGGGAGTATTGGTGAGACCCAGTACTTC. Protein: CASSVSGSIGETQYF.

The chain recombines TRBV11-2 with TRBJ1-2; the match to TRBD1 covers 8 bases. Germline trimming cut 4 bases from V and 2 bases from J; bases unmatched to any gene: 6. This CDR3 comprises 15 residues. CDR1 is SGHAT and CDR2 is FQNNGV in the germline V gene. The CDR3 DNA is TGTGCCAGCAGCTCTCACAGGGGGGTAAACTATGGCTACACCTTC. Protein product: CASSSHRGVNYGYTF.

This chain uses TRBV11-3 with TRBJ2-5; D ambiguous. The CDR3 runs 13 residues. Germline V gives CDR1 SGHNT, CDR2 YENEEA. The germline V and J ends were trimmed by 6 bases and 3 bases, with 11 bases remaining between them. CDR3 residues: CASSSGTEETQYF. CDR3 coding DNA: TGTGCCAGCAGTTCAGGCACAGAAGAGACCCAGTACTTC.

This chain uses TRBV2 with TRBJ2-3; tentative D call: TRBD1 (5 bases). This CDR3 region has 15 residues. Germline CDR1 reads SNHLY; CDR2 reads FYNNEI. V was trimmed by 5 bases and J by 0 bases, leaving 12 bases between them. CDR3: CASSLRQSSTDTQYF. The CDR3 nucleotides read TGTGCCAGCAGTCTAAGACAGAGTAGCACAGATACGCAGTATTTT. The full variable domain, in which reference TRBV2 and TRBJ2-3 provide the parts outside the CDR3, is EPEVTQTPSHQVTQMGQEVILRCVPISNHLYFYWYRQILGQKVEFLVSFYNNEISEKSEIFDDQFSVERPDGSNFTLKIRSTKLEDSAMYFCASSLRQSSTDTQYFGPGTRLTVL.

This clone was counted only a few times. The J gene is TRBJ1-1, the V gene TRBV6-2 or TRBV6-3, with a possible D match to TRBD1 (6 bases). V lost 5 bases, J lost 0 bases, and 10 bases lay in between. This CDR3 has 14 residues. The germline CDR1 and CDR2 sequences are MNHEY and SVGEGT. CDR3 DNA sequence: TGTGCCAGCAGTATACAGGGAATGAACACTGAAGCTTTCTTT. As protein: CASSIQGMNTEAFF.

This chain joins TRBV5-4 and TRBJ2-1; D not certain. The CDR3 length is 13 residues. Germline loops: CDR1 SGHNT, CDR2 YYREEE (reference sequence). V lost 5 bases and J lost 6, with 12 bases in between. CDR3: CASSFDEANEQFF. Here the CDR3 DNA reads TGTGCCAGCAGTTTTGATGAAGCCAATGAGCAGTTCTTC.

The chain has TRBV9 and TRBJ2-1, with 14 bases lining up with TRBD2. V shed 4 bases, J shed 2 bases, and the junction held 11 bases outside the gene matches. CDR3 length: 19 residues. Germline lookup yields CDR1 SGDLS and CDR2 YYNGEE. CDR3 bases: TGTGCCAGCAGCCCGAGGACTAGCGGGGGGTTGTCAGCCTACAATGAGCAGTTCTTC. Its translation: CASSPRTSGGLSAYNEQFF. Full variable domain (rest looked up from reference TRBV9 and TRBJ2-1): DSGVTQTPKHLITATGQRVTLRCSPRSGDLSVYWYQQSLDQGLQFLIQYYNGEERAKGNILERFSAQQFPDLHSELNLSSLELGDSALYFCASSPRTSGGLSAYNEQFFGPGTRLTVL.

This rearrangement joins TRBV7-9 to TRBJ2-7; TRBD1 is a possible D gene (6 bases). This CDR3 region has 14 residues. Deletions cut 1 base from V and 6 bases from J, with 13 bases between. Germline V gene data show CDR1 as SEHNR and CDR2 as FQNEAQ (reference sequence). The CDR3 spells CASSLVRGNSEQYF. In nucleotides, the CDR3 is TGTGCCAGCAGCTTAGTAAGGGGGAACAGCGAGCAGTACTTC.

The CDR3 sequence is CASYIPFGYTF. Written as DNA, the CDR3 is TGTGCCAGTTACATTCCCTTCGGCTACACCTTC. The chain couples TRBV19 to TRBJ1-2; no clear D. CDR1 and CDR2 (germline): LNHDA, SQIVND (reference sequence). The CDR3 is 11 residues long. V was shortened by 8 bases and J by 8 bases, with 12 bases between the two germline ends. The whole variable domain, filled in from reference TRBV19 and TRBJ1-2, reads DGGITQSPKYLFRKEGQNVTLSCEQNLNHDAMYWYRQDPGQGLRLIYYSQIVNDFQKGDIAEGYSVSREKKESFPLTVTSAQKNPTAFYLCASYIPFGYTFGSGTRLTVV.

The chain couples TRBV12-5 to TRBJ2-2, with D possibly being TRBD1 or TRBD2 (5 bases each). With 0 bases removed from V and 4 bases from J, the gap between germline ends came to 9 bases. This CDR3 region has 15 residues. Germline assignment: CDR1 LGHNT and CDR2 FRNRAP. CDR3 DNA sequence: TGTGCTAGTGGTTTGGTAGCAGGGACCACCGGGGAGCTGTTTTTT. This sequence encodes CASGLVAGTTGELFF.